This T cell receptor (beta chain) was obtained from a study of tumor-infiltrating lymphocytes in primary liver carcinoma. Study details: Men as well as women, aged 30 to 69 years, made up the patients.

Co-extraction of RNA and DNA was performed on 20-30 mg of unsorted bulk tissue. A primer in the constant region served to generate TCR beta cDNA from 450 to 650 ng of total RNA. ARM-PCR was slightly modified, and three nested multiplex PCR rounds with it gave rise to the TCR beta libraries. With TRBV1-TRBV30 forward primers and a C-beta reverse primer, the first two PCR rounds were run for 10 cycles each. MiXCR, run by TCRdb on the multiplex PCR reads, gives a single entry per CDR3 protein. The table lists approximately 100,000 distinct CDR3 sequences, about 62% of them singletons. This clonotype came up once. Its antigen is unknown. The junction and the germline gene differ at one end; a read error may be behind it. The study, taken as a whole, reports: Top-250-clone fractions were significantly higher in tumors than in blood (p = 0.039). Among top clones, only about 7-24% appeared in all five tumor regions.

Germline CDR1 MNHNS, CDR2 SASEGT. The CDR3 is 13 amino acids. The sequenced material came from liver tumor tissue from sampling region 2. The subset denotes: tumor region T2, inferior pole. V gene TRBV6-1 combines with J gene TRBJ1-1, with D unresolved. This TCR was recovered from an older woman with primary liver carcinoma and hepatitis B virus infection. The CDR3 protein is CASSETRSTEPFF. The CDR3 nucleotides read TGTGCCAGCAGTGAAACCAGGAGCACTGAACCTTTCTTT.